These T cell receptor beta chains were read from a single sample in a study of beta chain features in type 1 diabetes. The assay was immunoSEQ multiplex PCR, and TCRdb's table has in-frame clones only and misses some. Of some 400,000 clones in the sample, less than 15% were seen once. The sample consisted of naive CD4+ T cells from blood. The receptors here all came from a woman aged 18-29 years in good health. Both conserved end residues are part of each CDR3. Each record gives: D gene, J gene, clone size, V gene, CDR3 DNA, CDR3 protein. The D gene is left open where the match is weak. Size values are once, few and many counts, or a class for expanded clones, and some rows have none.

-,TRBJ2-7,few,TRBV14,TGTGCCAGCAGCCAAGGTCGCCCGGGACATGGCTACGAGCAGTACTTC,CASSQGRPGHGYEQYF
TRBD1,TRBJ1-5,-,TRBV30,TGTGCCTGGACCTCGACAGGGTTGTTGAATCAGCCCCAGCATTTT,CAWTSTGLLNQPQHF
-,TRBJ2-3,-,TRBV2,TGTGCCAGCAGTGAGGAGGCTGTTAAGCAGTATTTT,CASSEEAVKQYF
-,TRBJ2-3,few,TRBV5-1,TGCGCCAGCAGCTTGGGGCAGTACGGCACAGATACGCAGTATTTT,CASSLGQYGTDTQYF
-,TRBJ2-7,once,TRBV27,TGTGCCAGCAGTTCGACAGGCTCCTACGAGCAGTACTTC,CASSSTGSYEQYF
TRBD1,TRBJ1-2,-,TRBV7-2,TGTGCCAGCACAGGGGGCTATGGCTACACCTTC,CASTGGYGYTF
-,TRBJ1-1,few,TRBV27,TGTGCCAGCAGTCTTCGACAGATTTTGGGCACTGAAGCTTTCTTT,CASSLRQILGTEAFF
TRBD2,TRBJ2-1,few,TRBV29-1,TGCAGCGTTGCTTGGAAACTAGCGGGAGGAAACAATGAGCAGTTCTTC,CSVAWKLAGGNNEQFF
-,TRBJ2-1,few,TRBV6-5,TGTGCCAGCAGTACTAGCTTAAGATCAGTGAATGAGCAGTTCTTC,CASSTSLRSVNEQFF
TRBD1,TRBJ2-3,few,TRBV29-1,TGCAGCGTTCCAAACCCGGGACAGACTAGCACAGATACGCAGTATTTT,CSVPNPGQTSTDTQYF
-,TRBJ2-2,few,TRBV25-1,TGTGCCAGCAGTACCTACAGGAACACCGGGGAGCTGTTTTTT,CASSTYRNTGELFF
-,TRBJ2-5,few,TRBV9,TGTGCCAGCAGCGTAGCTACTAGCCGGTACCAAGAGACCCAGTACTTC,CASSVATSRYQETQYF
TRBD2,TRBJ2-1,few,TRBV2,TGTGCCAGCAGCACGACTAGCGGGAGAGGTACTGAGCAGTTCTTC,CASSTTSGRGTEQFF
TRBD2,TRBJ2-5,-,TRBV5-1,TGCGCCAGCAGCCTCGGACTAGCGGGACGAGGGCAAGAGACCCAGTACTTC,CASSLGLAGRGQETQYF
TRBD2,TRBJ2-1,-,TRBV6-1,TGTGCCAGCAGTGGGGGCCTAGCGGTGCTTAGGAATGAGCAGTTCTTC,CASSGGLAVLRNEQFF
-,TRBJ2-5,few,TRBV6-5,TGTGCCAGCAGTTTCGTACCGGGAGTCCGGGAGACCCAGTACTTC,CASSFVPGVRETQYF
-,TRBJ2-1,-,TRBV5-8,TGTGCCAGCAGCTTGGCCCGATATAGCCACAGGCAAAATGAGCAGTTCTTC,CASSLARYSHRQNEQFF
TRBD1,TRBJ1-5,few,TRBV29-1,TGCAGCGTTGGGTCAGGACAGGCCAATCAGCCCCAGCATTTT,CSVGSGQANQPQHF
TRBD1,TRBJ1-2,-,TRBV6-6,TGTGCCAGCAGTTCTCCTACAGGGGGCAACTATGGCTACACCTTC,CASSSPTGGNYGYTF
-,TRBJ2-7,few,TRBV5-1,TGCGCCAGCAACCTGGGCCACTCCTACGAGCAGTACTTC,CASNLGHSYEQYF